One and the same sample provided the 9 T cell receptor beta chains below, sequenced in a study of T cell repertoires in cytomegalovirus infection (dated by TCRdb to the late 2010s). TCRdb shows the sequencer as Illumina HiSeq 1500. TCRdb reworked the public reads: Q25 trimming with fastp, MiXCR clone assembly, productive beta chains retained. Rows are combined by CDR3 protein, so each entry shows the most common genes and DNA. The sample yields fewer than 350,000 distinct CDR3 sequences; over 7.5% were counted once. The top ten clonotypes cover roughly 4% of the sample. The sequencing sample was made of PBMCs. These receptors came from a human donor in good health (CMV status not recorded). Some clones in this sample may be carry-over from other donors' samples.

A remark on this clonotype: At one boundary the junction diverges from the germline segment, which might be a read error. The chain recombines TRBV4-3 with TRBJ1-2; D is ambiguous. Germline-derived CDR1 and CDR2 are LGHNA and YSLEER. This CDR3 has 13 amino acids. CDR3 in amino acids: CASSQAAEGSQRF. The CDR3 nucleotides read TGCGCCAGCAGCCAAGCCGCAGAGGGTAGTCAGCGTTTC.

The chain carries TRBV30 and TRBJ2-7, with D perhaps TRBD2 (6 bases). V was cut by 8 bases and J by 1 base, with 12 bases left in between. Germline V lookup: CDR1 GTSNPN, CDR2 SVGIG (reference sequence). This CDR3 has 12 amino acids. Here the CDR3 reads CAPGLSSYEQYF. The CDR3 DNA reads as TGTGCCCCGGGACTTTCGTCCTACGAGCAGTACTTC.

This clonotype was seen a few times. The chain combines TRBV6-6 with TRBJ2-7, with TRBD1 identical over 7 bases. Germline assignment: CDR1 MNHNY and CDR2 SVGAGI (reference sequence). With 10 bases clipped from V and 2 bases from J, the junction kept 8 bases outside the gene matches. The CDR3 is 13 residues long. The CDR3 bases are TGTGCCACACACAGGGACAGCCCCTACGAGCAGTACTTC. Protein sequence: CATHRDSPYEQYF.

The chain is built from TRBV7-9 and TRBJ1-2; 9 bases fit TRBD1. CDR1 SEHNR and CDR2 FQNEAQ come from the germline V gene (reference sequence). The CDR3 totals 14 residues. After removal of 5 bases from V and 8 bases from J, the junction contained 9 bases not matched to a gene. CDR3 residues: CASSPRDRVGGYTF. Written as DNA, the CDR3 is TGTGCCAGCAGCCCCCGGGACAGGGTAGGCGGCTACACCTTC.

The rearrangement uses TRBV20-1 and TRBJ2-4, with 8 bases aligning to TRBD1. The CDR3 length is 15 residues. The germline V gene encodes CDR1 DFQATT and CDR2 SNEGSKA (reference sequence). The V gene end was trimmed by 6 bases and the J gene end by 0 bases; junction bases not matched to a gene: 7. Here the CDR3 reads CSAPDRALAKNIQYF. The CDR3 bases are TGCAGTGCCCCGGACAGGGCACTAGCCAAAAACATTCAGTACTTC.

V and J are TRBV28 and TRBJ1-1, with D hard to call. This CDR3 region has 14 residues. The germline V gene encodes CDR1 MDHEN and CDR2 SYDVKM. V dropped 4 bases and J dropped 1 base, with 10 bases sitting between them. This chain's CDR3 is CASSSHRTNTEAFF. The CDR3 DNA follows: TGTGCCAGCAGTTCACACAGAACGAACACTGAAGCTTTCTTT. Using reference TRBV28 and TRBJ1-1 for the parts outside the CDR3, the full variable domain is DVKVTQSSRYLVKRTGEKVFLECVQDMDHENMFWYRQDPGLGLRLIYFSYDVKMKEKGDIPEGYSVSREKKERFSLILESASTNQTSMYLCASSSHRTNTEAFFGQGTRLTVV.

CDR3 nucleotides: TGTGCCAGCAGTGGCCTTTCGACGGGGGGGGGCACTGGGGCCAACGTCCTGACTTTC. Residues: CASSGLSTGGGTGANVLTF. V usage is TRBV12-3 or TRBV12-4 and J usage is TRBJ2-6, with TRBD2 matching 8 bases. This CDR3 has 19 amino acids. Losses at the gene ends were 5 bases for V and 2 bases for J; bases not matched to a gene: 14.

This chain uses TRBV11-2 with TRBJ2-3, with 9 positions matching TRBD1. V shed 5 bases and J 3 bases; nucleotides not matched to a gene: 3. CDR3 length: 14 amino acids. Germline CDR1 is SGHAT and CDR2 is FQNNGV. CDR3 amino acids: CASSEQGATDTQYF. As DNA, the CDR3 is TGTGCCAGCAGCGAACAGGGGGCGACAGATACGCAGTATTTT.

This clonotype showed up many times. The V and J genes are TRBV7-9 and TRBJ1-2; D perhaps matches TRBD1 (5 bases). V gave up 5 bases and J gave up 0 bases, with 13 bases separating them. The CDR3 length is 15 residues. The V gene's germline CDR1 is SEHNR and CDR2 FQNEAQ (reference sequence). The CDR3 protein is CASSERGDPNYGYTF. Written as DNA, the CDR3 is TGTGCCAGCAGCGAGCGGGGCGACCCTAACTATGGCTACACCTTC.